Each of the 23 T cell receptor beta chains below was sequenced from the same sample in a study of cytomegalovirus exposure and HLA in healthy donors. With 60 Vbeta and 13 Jbeta primers, the PCR was carried out. The repertoire was sequenced with immunoSEQ multiplex PCR; TCRdb's copy has only in-frame clones and lacks some. This table holds over 120,000 clones, about 80% found once. What was sequenced was PBMCs. The receptor source for this set is a man aged 40-49 years in good health and CMV-seronegative.

The chain uses TRBV7-9 and TRBJ1-2; 9 nucleotides agree with TRBD1. The CDR3 has 15 residues. The trim removed 5 bases at V and 7 bases at J, leaving 11 bases unmatched. Germline-derived CDR1 and CDR2 are SEHNR and FQNEAQ (reference sequence). Written as DNA, the CDR3 is TGTGCCAGCAGCCTAGGGGACAGGGTGTCAGGTGGCTACACCTTC. This encodes CASSLGDRVSGGYTF.

The V gene is TRBV5-1, the J gene TRBJ2-7; D is ambiguous. Germline CDR1 and CDR2: SGHRS and YFSETQ. V was shortened by 4 bases and J by 0 bases, with 14 bases between the two germline ends. The CDR3 extends over 15 amino acids. The CDR3 DNA follows: TGCGCCAGCAGCGTTGACACCCTGAGCTCCTACGAGCAGTACTTC. It translates to CASSVDTLSSYEQYF. The full variable domain, in which reference TRBV5-1 and TRBJ2-7 provide the parts outside the CDR3, is KAGVTQTPRYLIKTRGQQVTLSCSPISGHRSVSWYQQTPGQGLQFLFEYFSETQRNKGNFPGRFSGRQFSNSRSEMNVSTLELGDSALYLCASSVDTLSSYEQYFGPGTRLTVT.

The gene calls are TRBV5-1 and TRBJ2-7, with 8 bases aligning to TRBD1. Germline CDR1 SGHRS, CDR2 YFSETQ. V shed 2 bases, J shed 5 bases, and the junction held 6 bases outside the gene matches. CDR3 length equals 14 residues. DNA of the CDR3: TGCGCCAGCAGCTTAGGACAGGGTTTTCACGAGCAGTACTTC. This translates into CASSLGQGFHEQYF.

The rearrangement uses TRBV7-2 and TRBJ1-5; a weak D match, TRBD1 (5 bases). Germline V gives CDR1 SGHTA, CDR2 FQGNSA. CDR3 length: 13 amino acids. Deletions cut 4 bases from V and 6 bases from J, with 10 bases between. In nucleotides, the CDR3 is TGTGCCAGCAGCTATGGGGCGAGTCAGCCCCAGCATTTT. This encodes CASSYGASQPQHF.

This clone was counted a few times. The rearrangement uses TRBV10-3 and TRBJ1-5, with TRBD1 as a possible D gene (5 bases). CDR1 and CDR2 (germline): ENHRY, SYGVKD. The CDR3 length is 13 residues. V lost 4 bases and J lost 6, with 10 bases in between. The CDR3 protein is CAISGEGAQPQHF. CDR3 DNA: TGTGCCATCAGTGGCGAAGGGGCTCAGCCCCAGCATTTT.

Details on this clone: The same CDR3 can be traced to other DNA sequences in this sample. The chain links TRBV6-5 to TRBJ1-1, with D uncertain. V was trimmed by 2 bases and J by 2 bases, leaving 6 bases between them. The CDR3 extends over 13 amino acids. Germline CDR1 MNHEY, CDR2 SVGAGI. In DNA, the CDR3 is TGTGCCAGCAGTTACGGGCGTAACACTGAAGCTTTCTTT. Protein product: CASSYGRNTEAFF.

The CDR3 sequence: CASSYGTGFYEQYF. CDR3 DNA: TGCGCCAGCAGCTACGGGACAGGATTCTACGAGCAGTACTTC. This chain connects TRBV5-1 to TRBJ2-7; TRBD1 aligns across 8 bases. This CDR3 has 14 residues. Germline lookup yields CDR1 SGHRS and CDR2 YFSETQ. V lost 3 bases, J lost 3 bases, and 5 bases stayed unmatched.

The chain carries TRBV19 and TRBJ1-1, with 8 bases fitting TRBD1. Per germline, CDR1 LNHDA and CDR2 SQIVND (reference sequence). This CDR3 contains 15 residues. Trimming took 4 bases from V and 4 from J; bases not matched to a gene: 8. The CDR3 sequence is CASSTQGARGTEAFF. Written as DNA, the CDR3 is TGTGCCAGTAGTACGCAGGGGGCTAGGGGCACTGAAGCTTTCTTT.

This sequence joins TRBV27 and TRBJ2-7; D is perhaps TRBD1 (7 bases). Per germline, CDR1 MNHEY and CDR2 SMNVEV (reference sequence). V lost 3 bases to trimming and J lost 1 base, with 13 bases between them. The CDR3 length is 15 residues. The CDR3 coding sequence is TGTGCCAGCAGTTTGAATCAGGGGGGATCCTACGAGCAGTACTTC. This encodes CASSLNQGGSYEQYF.

The chain carries TRBV6-4 and TRBJ2-1, with D perhaps matching TRBD2 (6 bases). This CDR3 comprises 14 residues. V shed 3 bases and J shed 7 bases, with 13 bases lying between them. The V gene's germline CDR1 is MRHNA and CDR2 SNTAGT. The CDR3 DNA sequence: TGTGCCAGCAGTGAAGCCGCAGGGAGGAATGAGCAGTTCTTC. As protein: CASSEAAGRNEQFF.

This sequence joins TRBV9 and TRBJ2-1, with D possibly TRBD1 on 6 matching bases. Germline CDR1 reads SGDLS; CDR2 reads YYNGEE. The CDR3 is 13 residues long. V gave up 3 bases and J gave up 4 bases, with 8 bases separating them. In nucleotides, the CDR3 is TGTGCCAGCAGCGGACAGGCTTACAATGAGCAGTTCTTC. Its protein product is CASSGQAYNEQFF.

The V and J genes are TRBV10-3 and TRBJ1-2; no firm D call. This CDR3 is built from 15 residues. Germline V CDR1 and CDR2: ENHRY, SYGVKD. The V gene lost 3 bases and the J gene lost 2 bases, with 13 bases spanning the gap. CDR3 bases: TGTGCCATCAGTGAAGAGGGTACCCCGAACTATGGCTACACCTTC. Protein product: CAISEEGTPNYGYTF.

This chain links TRBV25-1 with TRBJ1-2, with D hard to call. Per germline, CDR1 MGHDK and CDR2 SYGVNS. V lost 4 bases, J lost 6 bases, and 15 bases lay in between. The CDR3 runs 14 residues. CDR3 DNA sequence: TGTGCCAGCAGTGGCCCCCGGGGATGGGATGGCTACACCTTC. Translating it yields CASSGPRGWDGYTF.

This chain links TRBV6-5 with TRBJ1-2; 7 bases align to TRBD1. Germline loops: CDR1 MNHEY, CDR2 SVGAGI. J was trimmed by 9 bases and V by 0 bases; bases with no gene match: 13. This CDR3 is 16 amino acids long. This CDR3 is CASSYSLTGSPGSYTF. As DNA, the CDR3 is TGTGCCAGCAGTTACTCATTGACAGGGTCACCCGGGAGCTACACCTTC.

The CDR3 loop is CASSLRLAGASYEQYF. The CDR3 nucleotides are TGCGCCAGCAGCTTGAGGCTAGCGGGGGCCTCCTACGAGCAGTACTTC. J is TRBJ2-7 and V is TRBV5-1; 10 nucleotides match TRBD2. With 1 base clipped from V and 0 bases from J, the junction kept 4 bases outside the gene matches. This CDR3 has 16 amino acids. Germline lookup yields CDR1 SGHRS and CDR2 YFSETQ. The full variable domain, in which reference TRBV5-1 and TRBJ2-7 provide the parts outside the CDR3, is KAGVTQTPRYLIKTRGQQVTLSCSPISGHRSVSWYQQTPGQGLQFLFEYFSETQRNKGNFPGRFSGRQFSNSRSEMNVSTLELGDSALYLCASSLRLAGASYEQYFGPGTRLTVT.

The chain is built from TRBV5-5 and TRBJ1-1; 12 nucleotides align to TRBD1. The ends lost 0 bases at V and 7 bases at J; junction bases unmatched: 7. Germline CDR1 and CDR2: SGHKS and YYEKEE (reference sequence). This CDR3 has 16 residues. This CDR3 reads CASSLVGGQGANEAFF. Here the CDR3 DNA reads TGTGCCAGCAGCTTGGTTGGGGGACAGGGGGCGAATGAAGCTTTCTTT.

V and J are TRBV27 and TRBJ2-5, with a weak D call TRBD1 (6 bases). The CDR3 consists of 16 residues. Germline V gives CDR1 MNHEY, CDR2 SMNVEV (reference sequence). The V and J ends lost 2 bases and 1 base respectively, with 14 bases between them. The DNA for the CDR3 is TGTGCCAGCAGTTTAAAGACAGGAGTGCGCCAAGAGACCCAGTACTTC. It is translated as CASSLKTGVRQETQYF.

This sequence joins TRBV7-9 and TRBJ1-4, with a tentative D call TRBD1 (5 bases). The V gene lost 5 bases and the J gene lost 3 bases, with 13 bases spanning the gap. The CDR3 totals 15 residues. Germline V gene lookup returns CDR1 SEHNR and CDR2 FQNEAQ (reference sequence). This chain's CDR3 is CASSPPGGANEKLFF. CDR3 DNA: TGTGCCAGCAGCCCCCCGGGGGGTGCTAATGAAAAACTGTTTTTT.

The chain joins TRBV27 to TRBJ1-1; the D gene is possibly TRBD1 (6 bases). V lost 6 bases and J 8 bases, leaving 16 bases between the germline ends. The CDR3 sequence is 13 residues long. Looked up from germline, CDR1 is MNHEY and CDR2 is SMNVEV (reference sequence). The CDR3 here is CASRLTGQPEAFF. In DNA form, the CDR3 reads TGTGCCAGCAGGCTAACCGGACAGCCCGAAGCTTTCTTT.

The chain combines TRBV6-5 with TRBJ2-7; no definite D call. Germline V gene lookup returns CDR1 MNHEY and CDR2 SVGAGI. Trimming stripped 7 bases from V and 3 bases from J, with 13 bases between. The CDR3 is 13 amino acids. The CDR3 reads CASKDNSGYEQYF. Written as DNA, the CDR3 is TGTGCCAGCAAAGATAATTCAGGCTACGAGCAGTACTTC.

CDR3 nucleotides: TGTGCCAGCAGCGTAGGGGCAGGGGGTGCGAACACTGAAGCTTTCTTT. Translating it yields CASSVGAGGANTEAFF. The V call is TRBV9, the J call TRBJ1-1; 7 bases align to TRBD1. Trimming removed 0 bases from V and 1 base from J; junction bases left unmatched: 6. CDR1 and CDR2 from the germline V gene are SGDLS and YYNGEE. The CDR3 has 16 amino acids.

This clone came up a few times. The chain employs TRBV9 and TRBJ2-7, with 10 bases matching TRBD1. CDR3 length: 14 amino acids. Germline V gene sequence: CDR1 SGDLS, CDR2 YYNGEE. J gave up 2 bases and V 4 bases, and 3 bases lay outside the gene matches. For the CDR3, the DNA is TGTGCCAGCAGCCCTGGACAGGGGGCCTACGAGCAGTACTTC. This sequence encodes CASSPGQGAYEQYF.

V is TRBV29-1 and J is TRBJ2-1; D is perhaps TRBD2 (7 bases). Germline values: CDR1 SQVTM, CDR2 ANQGSEA. This CDR3 is built from 14 residues. V was shortened by 7 bases and J by 5 bases, with 18 bases between the two germline ends. The CDR3 region has the DNA TGCAGCGGGGAGGGAGGGGGATTTGACAATGAGCAGTTCTTC. Its protein product is CSGEGGGFDNEQFF.